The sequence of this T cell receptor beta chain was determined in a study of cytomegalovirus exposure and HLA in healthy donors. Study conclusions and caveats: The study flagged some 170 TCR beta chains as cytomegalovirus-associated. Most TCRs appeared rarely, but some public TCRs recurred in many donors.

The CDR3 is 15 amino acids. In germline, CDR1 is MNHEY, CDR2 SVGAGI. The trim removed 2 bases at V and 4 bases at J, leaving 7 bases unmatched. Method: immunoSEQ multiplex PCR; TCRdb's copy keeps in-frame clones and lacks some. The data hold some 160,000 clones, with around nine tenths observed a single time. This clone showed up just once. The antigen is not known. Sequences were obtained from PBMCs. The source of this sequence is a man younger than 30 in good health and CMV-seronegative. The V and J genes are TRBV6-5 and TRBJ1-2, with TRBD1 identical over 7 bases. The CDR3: CASSYTPGGTYGYTF. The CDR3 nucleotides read TGTGCCAGCAGTTACACGCCAGGGGGGACCTATGGCTACACCTTC.